This T cell receptor beta chain appears in the sequencing data of a study of blood T cell repertoires in COVID-19. Study background: Sites across the United States, Italy and Spain contributed samples from acute and convalescent COVID-19. Nucleic acid was either cDNA or gDNA, and it came from T cells, B-cell-depleted T cells, or PBMCs.

In the authors' workflow: Using reference gene primer amplification, nucleated cell counts were estimated. Libraries were prepared by immunoSEQ multiplex PCR; TCRdb keeps only in-frame clonotypes and omits some of them. The V and J calls and the clone size are those of that table, but D and trimming were determined from the DNA. The table records 65,000 to 80,000 clones, around 80% of them present only once. Germline V gene sequence: CDR1 SGHTA, CDR2 FQGNSA. The germline V and J ends were trimmed by 4 bases and 7 bases, with 13 bases remaining between them. The CDR3 covers 14 residues. The sequence was obtained from a man aged 50 to 60 with acute or convalescent COVID-19. Sequenced: peripheral blood. The genes are TRBV7-2 and TRBJ1-4, with no clear D. CDR3 bases: TGTGCCAGCAGCTCGGGAAGCCTCGGTGAAAAACTGTTTTTT. This encodes CASSSGSLGEKLFF.